The 5 T cell receptor beta chains given below trace back to one sample, sequenced in a study of cytomegalovirus exposure and HLA in healthy donors. Sequenced by immunoSEQ multiplex PCR; TCRdb stores in-frame clones only, minus some. The sample shows over 100,000 clones, approximately 89% of them seen only once. Specimen: PBMCs. The origin of the receptors is a man between 25 and 39 years old in good health and CMV-seronegative.

The chain has TRBV7-6 and TRBJ1-6; D unclear. Per germline, CDR1 SGHVS and CDR2 FNYEAQ. V lost 1 base and J 13 bases, leaving 8 bases between the germline ends. This CDR3 contains 12 residues. CDR3 sequence reads: CASSLGSSPLHF. The DNA for the CDR3 is TGTGCCAGCAGCTTAGGCAGTTCCCCCCTCCACTTT. The variable domain in full, with the rest retrieved from reference TRBV7-6 and TRBJ1-6, is GAGVSQSPRYKVTKRGQDVALRCDPISGHVSLYWYRQALGQGPEFLTYFNYEAQQDKSGLPNDRFSAERPEGSISTLTIQRTEQRDSAMYRCASSLGSSPLHFGNGTRLTVT.

This clone was detected only a few times. The rearrangement joins TRBV4-1 to TRBJ1-4; 8 positions agree with TRBD1. The germline V gene encodes CDR1 MGHRA and CDR2 YSYEKL. The CDR3 consists of 17 residues. After removal of 4 bases from V and 0 bases from J, the junction contained 7 bases not matched to a gene. The CDR3, as DNA: TGCGCCAGCAGCCTACAGGGGGTACCTACAACTAATGAAAAACTGTTTTTT. It specifies CASSLQGVPTTNEKLFF.

The rearrangement links TRBV11-3 to TRBJ2-2; 8 bases map to TRBD2. The germline V gene encodes CDR1 SGHNT and CDR2 YENEEA. This CDR3 region has 18 residues. The trim removed 0 bases at V and 7 bases at J, leaving 13 bases unmatched. CDR3 loop: CASSLDHPGGASNGELFF. CDR3 in DNA: TGTGCCAGCAGCTTAGATCATCCCGGGGGGGCCTCTAACGGGGAGCTGTTTTTT.

The chain has TRBV5-1 and TRBJ1-2, with a weak D call TRBD1 (5 bases). Germline CDR1 is SGHRS and CDR2 is YFSETQ. This CDR3 spans 15 amino acids. The ends were cut back, 0 bases at V and 8 bases at J, with 17 bases in the middle. In nucleotides, the CDR3 is TGCGCCAGCAGCTTGGTATCGCAGGGAGGATTAGGCTACACCTTC. Translation gives CASSLVSQGGLGYTF.

CDR3 sequence (DNA): TGCGCCAGCAGCCAATTAGAGCGGGGGGACCAAGAGACCCAGTACTTC. Translated, it gives CASSQLERGDQETQYF. The gene calls are TRBV5-1 and TRBJ2-5, with TRBD2 matching 9 bases. The V segment lost 4 bases and the J segment 0 bases; nucleotides outside the gene matches: 7. Germline CDR1 reads SGHRS; CDR2 reads YFSETQ. The CDR3 runs to 16 residues.